This T cell receptor (beta chain) was found in a study of T cells in Graves' hyperthyroidism and ophthalmopathy. Points from the study as a whole: Researchers found most expanded thyroid clonotypes above 0.001 in blood as well. Ophthalmopathy and stable hyperthyroidism were separated by a 13 V-J model.

A note on this clonotype: The antigen remains undetermined.

Each 10 ml fresh peripheral blood draw supplied the PBMCs. It was RNA transcripts that yielded the amplified TCR beta CDR3 regions. TCR CDR3 underwent first-round RT-PCR with the HTBI primer set. One entry per CDR3 protein results from TCRdb running MiXCR on the multiplex PCR reads. Seen here are over 45,000 distinct CDR3 sequences, roughly half observed once, and the top ten hold approximately 9%. Specimen: blood. This receptor was taken from a woman between 45 and 60 years old with Graves' ophthalmopathy.

Written as DNA, the CDR3 is TGTGCCAGCAGAACGTTTTTAGGACAGGGTCAATCAACTAATGAAAAACTGTTTTTT. It yields the protein CASRTFLGQGQSTNEKLFF. The rearrangement uses TRBV28 and TRBJ1-4, with 8 positions matching TRBD1. The V and J ends lost 6 bases and 0 bases, in that order; junction bases with no gene match: 15. CDR3 length: 19 amino acids. The V gene's germline CDR1 is MDHEN and CDR2 SYDVKM.